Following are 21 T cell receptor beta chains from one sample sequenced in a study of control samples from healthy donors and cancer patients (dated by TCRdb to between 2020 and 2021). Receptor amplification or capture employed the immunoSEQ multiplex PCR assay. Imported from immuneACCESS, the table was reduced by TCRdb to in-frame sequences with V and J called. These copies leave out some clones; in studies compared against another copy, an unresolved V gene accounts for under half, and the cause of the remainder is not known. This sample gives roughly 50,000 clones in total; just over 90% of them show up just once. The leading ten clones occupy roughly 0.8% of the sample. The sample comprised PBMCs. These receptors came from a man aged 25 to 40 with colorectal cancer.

The CDR3 DNA follows: TGTGCCAGCAGCTCCGCCATCTCTCTCTCTGGAAACACCATATATTTT. Amino acid sequence: CASSSAISLSGNTIYF. V usage is TRBV7-9 and J usage is TRBJ1-3, with D unclear. Trimming shortened V by 4 bases and J by 0 bases, and 13 bases separated the two germline ends. Germline assignment: CDR1 SEHNR and CDR2 FQNEAQ (reference sequence). There are 16 residues in the CDR3.

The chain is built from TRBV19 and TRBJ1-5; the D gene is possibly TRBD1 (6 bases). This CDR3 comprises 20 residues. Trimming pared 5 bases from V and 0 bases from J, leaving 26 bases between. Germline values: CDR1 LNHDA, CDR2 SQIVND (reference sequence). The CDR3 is CASSPLPGRGLSFSNQPQHF. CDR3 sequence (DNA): TGTGCCAGTAGTCCACTCCCCGGCAGGGGCCTTTCTTTTAGCAATCAGCCCCAGCATTTT.

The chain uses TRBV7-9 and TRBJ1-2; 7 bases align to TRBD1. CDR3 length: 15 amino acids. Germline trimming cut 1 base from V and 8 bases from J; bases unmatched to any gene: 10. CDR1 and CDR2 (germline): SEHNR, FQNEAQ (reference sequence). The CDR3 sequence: CASSLGGQEVAGYTF. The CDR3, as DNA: TGTGCCAGCAGCTTAGGAGGACAGGAGGTTGCAGGCTACACCTTC.

The CDR3 loop reads CASSLGEDTQYF. As DNA, the CDR3 is TGTGCCAGCAGCCTGGGGGAAGATACGCAGTATTTT. The V call is TRBV11-2, the J call TRBJ2-3; D possibly matches TRBD1 or TRBD2 (5 bases each). Looked up from germline, CDR1 is SGHAT and CDR2 is FQNNGV. The CDR3 totals 12 residues. V lost 5 bases and J 5 bases, leaving 8 bases between the germline ends.

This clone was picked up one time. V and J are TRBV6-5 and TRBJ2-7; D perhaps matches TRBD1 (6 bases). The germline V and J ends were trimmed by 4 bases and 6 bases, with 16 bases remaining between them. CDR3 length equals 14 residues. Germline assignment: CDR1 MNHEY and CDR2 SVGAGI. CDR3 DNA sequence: TGTGCCAGCAGTTCGGGACAAGTTTCTGGCGAGCAGTACTTC. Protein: CASSSGQVSGEQYF.

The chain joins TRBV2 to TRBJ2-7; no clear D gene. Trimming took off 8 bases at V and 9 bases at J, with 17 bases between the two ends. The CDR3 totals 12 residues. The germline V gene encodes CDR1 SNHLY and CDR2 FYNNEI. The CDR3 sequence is CASRRESLWQYF. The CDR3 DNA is TGTGCCAGCCGTAGGGAAAGTCTTTGGCAGTACTTC.

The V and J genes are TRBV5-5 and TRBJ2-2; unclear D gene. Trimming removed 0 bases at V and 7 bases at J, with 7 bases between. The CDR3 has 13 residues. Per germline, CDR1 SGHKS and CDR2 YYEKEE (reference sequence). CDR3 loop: CASSLEVSGELFF. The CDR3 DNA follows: TGTGCCAGCAGCTTGGAGGTCAGCGGGGAGCTGTTTTTT.

The CDR3 nucleotides read TGTGCCTGGGTGCGGGATTACACCGGGGAGCTGTTTTTT. Translation gives CAWVRDYTGELFF. The rearrangement links TRBV30 to TRBJ2-2, with TRBD2 as a possible D gene (6 bases). Germline V gene lookup returns CDR1 GTSNPN and CDR2 SVGIG (reference sequence). CDR3 length: 13 residues. V shed 5 bases and J shed 3 bases, with 10 bases lying between them.

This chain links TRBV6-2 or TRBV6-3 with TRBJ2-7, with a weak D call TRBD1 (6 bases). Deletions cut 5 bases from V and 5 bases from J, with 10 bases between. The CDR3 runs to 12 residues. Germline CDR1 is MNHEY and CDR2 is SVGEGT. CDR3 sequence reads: CASSRQGNEQYV. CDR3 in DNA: TGTGCCAGCAGTAGGCAGGGGAACGAGCAGTACGTC.

The CDR3 sequence: CASSPDSLYGYTF. The CDR3 DNA reads as TGTGCCAGCAGCCCCGATAGTCTCTATGGCTACACCTTC. The rearrangement links TRBV7-2 to TRBJ1-2; D gene uncertain. Trimming shortened V by 5 bases and J by 4 bases, and 11 bases separated the two germline ends. CDR1 and CDR2 from the germline V gene are SGHTA and FQGNSA. This CDR3 is built from 13 residues.

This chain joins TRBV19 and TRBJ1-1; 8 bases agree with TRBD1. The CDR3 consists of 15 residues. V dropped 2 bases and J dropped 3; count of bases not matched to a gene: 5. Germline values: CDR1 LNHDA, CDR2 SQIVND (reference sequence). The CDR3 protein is CASSIWTGKDTEAFF. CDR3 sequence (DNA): TGTGCCAGTAGTATATGGACAGGGAAGGACACTGAAGCTTTCTTT.

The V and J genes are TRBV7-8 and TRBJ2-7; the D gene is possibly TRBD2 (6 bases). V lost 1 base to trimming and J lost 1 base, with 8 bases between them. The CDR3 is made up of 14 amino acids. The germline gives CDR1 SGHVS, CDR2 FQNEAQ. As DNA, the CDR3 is TGTGCCAGCAGCTTAGTCGGGAGTTCCTACGAGCAGTACTTC. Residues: CASSLVGSSYEQYF.

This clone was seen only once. In nucleotides, the CDR3 is TGTGCCAGCAGTAAGGGGGACCATTCTGGAAACACCATATATTTT. Translating it yields CASSKGDHSGNTIYF. This sequence joins TRBV9 and TRBJ1-3, with D perhaps matching TRBD1 (6 bases). The CDR3 consists of 15 residues. V was clipped by 5 bases and J by 1 base, with 13 bases between them. Germline V gives CDR1 SGDLS, CDR2 YYNGEE.

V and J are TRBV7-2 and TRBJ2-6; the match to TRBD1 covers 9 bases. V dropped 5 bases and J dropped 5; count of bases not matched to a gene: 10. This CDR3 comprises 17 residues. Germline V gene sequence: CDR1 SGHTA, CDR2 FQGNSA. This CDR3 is CASSAGTGILRANVLTF. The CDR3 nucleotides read TGTGCCAGCAGCGCCGGGACAGGGATTCTTAGGGCCAACGTCCTGACTTTC.

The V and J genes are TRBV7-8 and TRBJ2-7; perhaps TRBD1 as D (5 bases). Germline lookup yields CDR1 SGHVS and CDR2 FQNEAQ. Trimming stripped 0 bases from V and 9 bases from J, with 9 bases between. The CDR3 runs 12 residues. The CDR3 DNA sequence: TGTGCCAGCAGCTTAGCCCCGACAGTGCAGTACTTC. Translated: CASSLAPTVQYF.

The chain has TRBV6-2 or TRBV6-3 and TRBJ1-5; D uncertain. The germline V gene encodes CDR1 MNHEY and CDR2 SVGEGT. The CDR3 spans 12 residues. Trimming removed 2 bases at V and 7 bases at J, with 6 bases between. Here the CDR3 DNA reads TGTGCCAGCAGTTACGCGAGCCAGCCCCAGCATTTT. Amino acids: CASSYASQPQHF.

The CDR3 spells CASSDGFDSGNTIYF. In DNA, the CDR3 is TGTGCCAGCAGTGATGGTTTTGACTCTGGAAACACCATATATTTT. The chain couples TRBV6-1 to TRBJ1-3; D ambiguous. The germline V and J ends were trimmed by 3 bases and 0 bases, with 9 bases remaining between them. The V gene's germline CDR1 is MNHNS and CDR2 SASEGT. The CDR3 totals 15 residues.

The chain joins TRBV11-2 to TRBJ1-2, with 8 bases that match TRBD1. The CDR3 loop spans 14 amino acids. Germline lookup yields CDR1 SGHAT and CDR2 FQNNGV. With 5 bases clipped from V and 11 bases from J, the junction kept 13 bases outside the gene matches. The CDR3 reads CASSPVGTGGKYTF. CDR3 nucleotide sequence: TGTGCCAGCAGCCCGGTCGGGACAGGAGGAAAGTACACCTTC.

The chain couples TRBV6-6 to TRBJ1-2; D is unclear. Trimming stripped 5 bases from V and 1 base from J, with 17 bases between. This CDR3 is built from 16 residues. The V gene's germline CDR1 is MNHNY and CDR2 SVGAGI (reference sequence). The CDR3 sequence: CASSRSDPADNYGYTF. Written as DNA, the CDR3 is TGTGCCAGCAGTCGGTCGGACCCGGCTGATAACTATGGCTACACCTTC.

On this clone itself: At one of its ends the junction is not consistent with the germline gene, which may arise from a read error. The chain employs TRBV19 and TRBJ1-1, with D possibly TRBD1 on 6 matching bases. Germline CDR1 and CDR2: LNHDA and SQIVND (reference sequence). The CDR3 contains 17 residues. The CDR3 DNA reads TGTGCCCGTAGTCTAGGGGGGGGGAGTGTCATGAACACTGAAGCTTTCTTT. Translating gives CARSLGGGSVMNTEAFF.

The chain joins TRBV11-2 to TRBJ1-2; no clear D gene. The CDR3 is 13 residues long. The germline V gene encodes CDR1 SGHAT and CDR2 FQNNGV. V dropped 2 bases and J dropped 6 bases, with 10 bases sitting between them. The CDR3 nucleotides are TGTGCCAGCAGCTTAAAAGGTGAAAATGGCTACACCTTC. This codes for CASSLKGENGYTF. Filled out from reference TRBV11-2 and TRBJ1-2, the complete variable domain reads EAGVAQSPRYKIIEKRQSVAFWCNPISGHATLYWYQQILGQGPKLLIQFQNNGVVDDSQLPKDRFSAERLKGVDSTLKIQPAKLEDSAVYLCASSLKGENGYTFGSGTRLTVV.